Presented here are 27 T cell receptor beta chains from one specimen sequenced in a study of blood T cell repertoires in COVID-19. Sequencing was performed with immunoSEQ multiplex PCR; in TCRdb, only in-frame clones are kept and a portion is missing. The sample lists approximately 150,000 clones, 75% to 90% occurring once. The sample comprised PBMCs or T cells enriched from blood (not recorded which). The receptors were gathered from a man in his sixties who had recovered from COVID-19.

The chain recombines TRBV3-1 (or the pseudogene TRBV3-2) with TRBJ2-3, with TRBD2 matching 9 bases. Germline V gene sequence: CDR1 LGHDT, CDR2 YNNKEL (reference sequence). The V and J ends lost 4 bases and 4 bases, in that order; junction bases with no gene match: 9. This CDR3 comprises 16 residues. The CDR3 sequence is CASSPRLAAGADTQYF. In DNA, the CDR3 is TGTGCCAGCAGCCCCCGACTAGCGGCGGGGGCAGATACGCAGTATTTT.

This chain uses TRBV5-4 with TRBJ2-7; 7 bases fit TRBD2. The CDR3 has 15 amino acids. V dropped 4 bases and J dropped 1; count of bases not matched to a gene: 8. The germline V gene has CDR1 SGHNT and CDR2 YYREEE (reference sequence). The CDR3 spells CASSTGGTVSYEQYF. The CDR3 DNA reads as TGTGCCAGCAGCACGGGAGGTACAGTATCCTACGAGCAGTACTTC.

This clone was seen more than once but under ten times. The V gene is TRBV5-6, the J gene TRBJ1-2; D unclear. V was trimmed by 0 bases and J by 4 bases, leaving 4 bases between them. The CDR3 sequence is 12 residues long. Germline CDR1 reads SGHDT; CDR2 reads YYEEEE. The CDR3 loop reads CASSLESYGYTF. As DNA, the CDR3 is TGTGCCAGCAGCTTGGAGAGCTATGGCTACACCTTC.

The chain links TRBV27 to TRBJ2-2, with D hard to call. This CDR3 is built from 18 residues. CDR1 MNHEY and CDR2 SMNVEV come from the germline V gene (reference sequence). Trimming removed 4 bases from V and 3 bases from J, with 21 bases in between. The CDR3 region has the DNA TGTGCCAGCAGTTCAAAGCTCGACTTTGGCGGTGACACCGGGGAGCTGTTTTTT. This translates into CASSSKLDFGGDTGELFF.

This chain links TRBV3-1 (or the pseudogene TRBV3-2) with TRBJ2-7; TRBD1 aligns across 8 bases. The V segment lost 0 bases and the J segment 6 bases; nucleotides outside the gene matches: 4. Germline V gene lookup returns CDR1 LGHDT and CDR2 YNNKEL (reference sequence). The CDR3 contains 14 residues. CDR3 region: CASSQEDRGGEQYF. In DNA, the CDR3 is TGTGCCAGCAGCCAAGAAGACAGGGGTGGCGAGCAGTACTTC.

V usage is TRBV28 and J usage is TRBJ2-3; 8 nucleotides line up with TRBD2. CDR3 length: 14 residues. Germline CDR1 reads MDHEN; CDR2 reads SYDVKM. The junction had 2 bases not matched to a gene; V was cut back by 3 bases and J by 3 bases. The CDR3 region has the DNA TGTGCCAGCAGTTTTGTAGCGGGAACAGATACGCAGTATTTT. Translating gives CASSFVAGTDTQYF.

The CDR3 sequence: CAYTDSLYEQYF. CDR3 DNA sequence: TGTGCCTACACGGACAGCCTCTACGAGCAGTACTTC. This rearrangement joins TRBV30 to TRBJ2-7; D may be TRBD1 (6 bases). The CDR3 has 12 residues. CDR1 GTSNPN and CDR2 SVGIG come from the germline V gene (reference sequence). Trimming stripped 7 bases from V and 3 bases from J, with 13 bases between.

The chain uses TRBV29-1 and TRBJ2-1; 7 bases agree with TRBD1. The J segment lost 1 base and the V segment lost 5 bases, leaving 5 bases of the junction unmatched. Germline values: CDR1 SQVTM, CDR2 ANQGSEA. CDR3 length equals 14 residues. The CDR3 loop is CSVQQQGSYNEQFF. Here the CDR3 DNA reads TGCAGCGTTCAGCAACAGGGGTCCTACAATGAGCAGTTCTTC.

This clone has just one count. The V gene is TRBV2, the J gene TRBJ1-1, with D unclear. Germline V CDR1 and CDR2: SNHLY, FYNNEI. V lost 3 bases and J lost 1, with 9 bases in between. The CDR3 spans 14 residues. CDR3 bases: TGTGCCAGCAGTGAGTCGGGTGGGAACACTGAAGCTTTCTTT. This encodes CASSESGGNTEAFF.

The V gene is TRBV28, the J gene TRBJ1-4; perhaps TRBD1 as D (6 bases). V gave up 5 bases and J gave up 8 bases, with 12 bases separating them. The germline CDR1 and CDR2 sequences are MDHEN and SYDVKM. The length of the CDR3 is 13 residues. CDR3 DNA: TGTGCCAGCAGTCTCCTGGGGGCCGAAAAACTGTTTTTT. This encodes CASSLLGAEKLFF.

This chain connects TRBV11-3 to TRBJ2-5; possibly TRBD2 for D (6 bases). Germline CDR1 and CDR2: SGHNT and YENEEA. This CDR3 has 14 residues. Trimming pared 5 bases from V and 1 base from J, leaving 11 bases between. This chain's CDR3 is CASSPRDGQETQYF. The DNA for the CDR3 is TGTGCCAGCAGCCCGCGGGACGGCCAAGAGACCCAGTACTTC.

The V and J genes are TRBV29-1 and TRBJ2-3; TRBD1 aligns across 7 bases. This CDR3 spans 13 amino acids. Germline CDR1 reads SQVTM; CDR2 reads ANQGSEA. After removal of 2 bases from V and 5 bases from J, the junction contained 4 bases not matched to a gene. The CDR3 here is CSVEKGAGDTQYF. CDR3 sequence (DNA): TGCAGCGTTGAAAAGGGGGCAGGAGATACGCAGTATTTT.

The chain couples TRBV2 to TRBJ2-7, with 8 nucleotides matching TRBD2. This CDR3 has 16 residues. Losses at the gene ends were 6 bases for V and 2 bases for J; bases not matched to a gene: 12. Germline assignment: CDR1 SNHLY and CDR2 FYNNEI. CDR3 region: CASRAHGGGRTYEQYF. The CDR3 DNA reads as TGTGCCAGCAGGGCCCACGGGGGGGGCAGGACCTACGAGCAGTACTTC.

The chain recombines TRBV28 with TRBJ1-5, with TRBD1 matching over 10 bases. V gave up 7 bases and J gave up 11 bases; unmatched junction bases: 8. The V gene's germline CDR1 is MDHEN and CDR2 SYDVKM. The CDR3 runs to 13 residues. The CDR3 is CASIGAGTGAQHF. The CDR3 DNA follows: TGTGCCAGCATCGGGGCGGGGACAGGGGCCCAGCATTTT.

J is TRBJ2-4 and V is TRBV28; 9 bases are shared with TRBD2. CDR1 and CDR2 from the germline V gene are MDHEN and SYDVKM. The CDR3 extends over 15 amino acids. The CDR3 bases are TGTCCCCGCGCATCGCGGGGGGGGCCCAAAAACATTCAGTACTTC. Translated, it gives CPRASRGGPKNIQYF.

This chain uses TRBV18 with TRBJ1-2; 8 bases are shared with TRBD1. In germline, CDR1 is KGHSH, CDR2 LQKENI. This CDR3 comprises 15 residues. Trimming took 6 bases from V and 4 from J; bases not matched to a gene: 10. The CDR3 nucleotides are TGTGCCAGCTCCCGCGGACAGGGAGTTGGCTATGGCTACACCTTC. Translation: CASSRGQGVGYGYTF. Full variable domain (remainder filled in from reference TRBV18 and TRBJ1-2): NAGVMQNPRHLVRRRGQEARLRCSPMKGHSHVYWYRQLPEEGLKFMVYLQKENIIDESGMPKERFSAEFPKEGPSILRIQQVVRGDSAAYFCASSRGQGVGYGYTFGSGTRLTVV.

The chain couples TRBV4-1 to TRBJ1-2; 7 bases are shared with TRBD1. The CDR3 has 14 residues. Germline CDR1 reads MGHRA; CDR2 reads YSYEKL. V trimming: 3 bases; J trimming: 9 bases; junction bases outside the gene matches: 10. DNA of the CDR3: TGCGCCAGCAGCCAGGACCGACAGGGCGGGCGCTACACCTTC. Its translation: CASSQDRQGGRYTF.

The rearrangement links TRBV7-3 to TRBJ2-1; no firm D call. Trimming pared 5 bases from V and 0 bases from J, leaving 11 bases between. The CDR3 length is 15 residues. The germline V gene has CDR1 SGHTA and CDR2 FQGTGA. CDR3 loop: CASSPRVSSYNEQFF. For the CDR3, the DNA is TGTGCCAGCAGCCCCCGGGTGAGCTCCTACAATGAGCAGTTCTTC.

The rearrangement joins TRBV4-1 to TRBJ1-6, with unresolved D. Germline loops: CDR1 MGHRA, CDR2 YSYEKL. The CDR3 consists of 15 residues. Deletions cut 3 bases from V and 8 bases from J, with 14 bases between. The CDR3 protein is CASSQRSGGHSPLHF. The CDR3 DNA sequence: TGCGCCAGCAGCCAGCGATCGGGCGGGCATTCACCCCTCCACTTT.

This chain connects TRBV2 to TRBJ1-6; 7 bases match TRBD1. The V and J ends lost 7 bases and 1 base, in that order; junction bases with no gene match: 4. CDR3 length equals 15 residues. Germline values: CDR1 SNHLY, CDR2 FYNNEI. CDR3 nucleotides: TGTGCCAGCAAGGGGGGACAGTCCTATAATTCACCCCTCCACTTT. Protein sequence: CASKGGQSYNSPLHF.

The chain employs TRBV2 and TRBJ1-6, with 10 bases lining up with TRBD1. Trimming at V came to 6 bases and at J to 9 bases, leaving 2 bases not matched to a gene. This CDR3 is 13 amino acids long. Germline CDR1 is SNHLY and CDR2 is FYNNEI. The CDR3 DNA sequence: TGTGCCAGCAGGGGGACAGGGGTTTCACCCCTCCACTTT. It codes for CASRGTGVSPLHF.

The V and J genes are TRBV10-3 and TRBJ1-2; maybe TRBD1 (6 bases). Germline-derived CDR1 and CDR2 are ENHRY and SYGVKD. The CDR3 is made up of 12 amino acids. The V gene lost 5 bases and the J gene lost 6 bases, with 10 bases spanning the gap. CDR3 region: CAISRDIDGYTF. The DNA of the CDR3 is TGTGCCATCAGTAGGGACATTGATGGCTACACCTTC.

The chain employs TRBV18 and TRBJ2-5, with TRBD2 matching over 13 bases. This CDR3 is built from 20 residues. The germline V gene encodes CDR1 KGHSH and CDR2 LQKENI. V trimming: 0 bases; J trimming: 7 bases; junction bases outside the gene matches: 17. CDR3 coding DNA: TGTGCCAGCTCACCACCGTCGGGACTAGCGGGACCACCGCCACCGGGGACCCAGTACTTC. It is translated as CASSPPSGLAGPPPPGTQYF.

The chain carries TRBV24-1 and TRBJ1-6, with 10 positions matching TRBD1. Germline CDR1 reads KGHDR; CDR2 reads SFDVKD. V shed 6 bases, J shed 8 bases, and the junction held 3 bases outside the gene matches. This CDR3 is 14 amino acids long. In DNA, the CDR3 is TGTGCCACCAGTCCCGGGACAGGGGATTCACCCCTCCACTTT. The encoded protein is CATSPGTGDSPLHF.

A single count supports this clone. The chain's CDR3 is CASSIAGTGSYEQYF. The CDR3 DNA reads TGTGCCAGCAGTATCGCCGGGACAGGCTCCTACGAGCAGTACTTC. The rearrangement links TRBV6-5 to TRBJ2-7; 8 bases match TRBD1. V gave up 5 bases and J gave up 0 bases; unmatched junction bases: 6. The CDR3 runs to 15 residues. Germline-derived CDR1 and CDR2 are MNHEY and SVGAGI.

The rearrangement joins TRBV6-5 to TRBJ1-1; D possibly corresponds to TRBD1 (6 bases). The germline CDR1 and CDR2 sequences are MNHEY and SVGAGI. This CDR3 has 12 amino acids. The germline V and J ends were trimmed by 5 bases and 5 bases, with 9 bases remaining between them. The CDR3 coding sequence is TGTGCCAGCAGTACAGGGCTGACTGAAGCTTTCTTT. It codes for CASSTGLTEAFF.

The genes are TRBV2 and TRBJ1-2; tentative D call: TRBD1 (5 bases). Looked up from germline, CDR1 is SNHLY and CDR2 is FYNNEI. The CDR3 extends over 13 amino acids. V was clipped by 8 bases and J by 1 base, with 11 bases between them. CDR3 DNA sequence: TGTGCCAGCGAGACAGACCTTAACTATGGCTACACCTTC. Protein product: CASETDLNYGYTF. Full variable domain (missing parts from reference TRBV2 and TRBJ1-2): EPEVTQTPSHQVTQMGQEVILRCVPISNHLYFYWYRQILGQKVEFLVSFYNNEISEKSEIFDDQFSVERPDGSNFTLKIRSTKLEDSAMYFCASETDLNYGYTFGSGTRLTVV.